The sequence of this TCR beta chain was determined in a study of blood T cell repertoires in COVID-19. Study-level information: PBMCs, B-cell-depleted T cells, or T cells provided the cDNA or gDNA that made up the material.

Libraries were prepared by immunoSEQ multiplex PCR; TCRdb keeps only in-frame clonotypes and omits some of them. The table lists about 220,000 clones, around 82% of them singletons. The CDR3 runs to 15 residues. V lost 0 bases, J lost 6 bases, and 16 bases lay in between. Germline CDR1 reads SGHRS; CDR2 reads YFSETQ. The rearrangement uses TRBV5-1 and TRBJ2-7; maybe TRBD1 (6 bases). The clonotype was recovered from a woman aged 25 to 45 who had recovered from COVID-19. The source material was peripheral blood. In DNA, the CDR3 is TGCGCCAGCAGCTTGGTGACAGGCCATGGAGGCGAGCAGTACTTC. Translated, it gives CASSLVTGHGGEQYF.